This T cell receptor (beta chain) was profiled in a study of T cells in narcolepsy. Measured with immunoSEQ multiplex PCR; TCRdb has only the in-frame clones, and not every one. Among about 32,000 clones listed, 60% to 85% were seen once. The study, taken as a whole, reports: Reportedly, autoreactive clonotypes were serially detected in patients' blood but not controls'. Same-patient CSF and blood CD4+ T cell clonotypes included HCRT-specific and TRIB2-specific autoreactive ones.

As for this clone: As yet, its antigen is unknown.

This sequence originates from a human donor in good health. The sequenced sample consisted of memory (CD45RA-) CD4+ T cells from blood.

As DNA, the CDR3 is TGTGCCAGTAGTATAGTGGCGCCCGGGGAGCTGTTTTTT. This gives the protein CASSIVAPGELFF. The rearrangement uses TRBV19 and TRBJ2-2; D ambiguous. V lost 1 base and J lost 6, with 6 bases in between. This CDR3 contains 13 residues. Germline V gene lookup returns CDR1 LNHDA and CDR2 SQIVND (reference sequence).